A single sample gave rise to the 7 T cell receptor beta chains below, sequenced in a study of blood T cell repertoires in COVID-19. Clones were read by immunoSEQ multiplex PCR, and TCRdb kept only the in-frame ones, dropping some. In the table there are tens of thousands of clones, approximately 90% of which are singletons. What was sequenced was peripheral blood. These receptors all stem from a human donor in a cohort sampled during active COVID-19.

A few counts support this clone. The chain employs TRBV27 and TRBJ1-6; D ambiguous. V shed 5 bases and J shed 6 bases, with 5 bases lying between them. This CDR3 is built from 12 residues. The germline gives CDR1 MNHEY, CDR2 SMNVEV (reference sequence). This CDR3 reads CASSAGNSPLHF. In nucleotides, the CDR3 is TGTGCCAGCAGTGCCGGTAATTCACCCCTCCACTTT.

The V call is TRBV28, the J call TRBJ1-2; weak D call: TRBD1 (5 bases). V gave up 4 bases and J gave up 4 bases, with 10 bases separating them. Germline V gene sequence: CDR1 MDHEN, CDR2 SYDVKM. This CDR3 spans 13 amino acids. CDR3 residues: CASSSGGVYGYTF. The CDR3 DNA sequence: TGTGCCAGCAGTTCCGGGGGGGTCTATGGCTACACCTTC.

The table lists this clone with a count of one. The genes are TRBV3-1 (or the pseudogene TRBV3-2) and TRBJ1-2, with D perhaps TRBD1 (6 bases). Trimming removed 4 bases from V and 5 bases from J, with 14 bases in between. CDR3 length: 14 amino acids. CDR1 is LGHDT and CDR2 is YNNKEL in the germline V gene (reference sequence). CDR3 sequence: CASSPRRTAYGYTF. In DNA form, the CDR3 reads TGTGCCAGCAGCCCCCGCAGGACAGCTTATGGCTACACCTTC.

The chain combines TRBV7-9 with TRBJ1-1; 10 nucleotides line up with TRBD1. This CDR3 is built from 15 residues. The germline V gene has CDR1 SEHNR and CDR2 FQNEAQ (reference sequence). With 5 bases clipped from V and 3 bases from J, the junction kept 6 bases outside the gene matches. The CDR3 region has the DNA TGTGCCAGCAGCGTCAGACAGGGGGCGGACACTGAAGCTTTCTTT. It codes for CASSVRQGADTEAFF.

In its sample, this clone was seen a few times. The chain uses TRBV7-3 and TRBJ2-1; 14 bases are a match to TRBD2. Unmatched junction bases numbered 7, after V lost 6 bases and J lost 0 bases. Germline V lookup: CDR1 SGHTA, CDR2 FQGTGA. The CDR3 spans 18 residues. CDR3 in amino acids: CASSPGLAGVSSYNEQFF. CDR3 DNA: TGTGCCAGCAGTCCGGGACTAGCGGGAGTGAGCTCCTACAATGAGCAGTTCTTC.

The chain recombines TRBV5-6 with TRBJ2-1; TRBD1 might be the D (6 bases). Germline V CDR1 and CDR2: SGHDT, YYEEEE. Trimming took off 4 bases at V and 0 bases at J, with 20 bases between the two ends. This CDR3 comprises 18 residues. In DNA, the CDR3 is TGTGCCAGCAGCAGACCGGGACATCCCTCGAGCTCCTACAATGAGCAGTTCTTC. Translating gives CASSRPGHPSSSYNEQFF.

The chain links TRBV11-3 to TRBJ2-3; 7 bases align to TRBD1. Germline loops: CDR1 SGHNT, CDR2 YENEEA. This CDR3 is 18 amino acids long. Losses at the gene ends were 5 bases for V and 0 bases for J; bases not matched to a gene: 14. DNA for the CDR3: TGTGCCAGCAGCCCTCGGGACAGTTTACTCCCTAGCACAGATACGCAGTATTTT. It encodes CASSPRDSLLPSTDTQYF. The whole variable domain, remainder taken from reference TRBV11-3 and TRBJ2-3, is EAGVVQSPRYKIIEKKQPVAFWCNPISGHNTLYWYLQNLGQGPELLIRYENEEAVDDSQLPKDRFSAERLKGVDSTLKIQPAELGDSAVYLCASSPRDSLLPSTDTQYFGPGTRLTVL.